These 4 T cell receptor beta chains were all obtained from the same sample, sequenced in a study of blood T cell repertoires in COVID-19. Assay: immunoSEQ multiplex PCR; the TCRdb copy retains only in-frame clones and omits some. Among about 300,000 clones, around nine tenths were seen once, and the ten largest hold roughly 2.8%. The sequencing sample was made of PBMCs or T cells enriched from blood (not recorded which). All receptors come from a woman in her fifties or sixties who had been exposed to COVID-19.

This CDR3 reads CASRKTLATETQYF. CDR3 nucleotide sequence: TGTGCCAGCAGAAAGACACTAGCAACGGAGACCCAGTACTTC. V is TRBV28 and J is TRBJ2-5, with TRBD2 as a possible D gene (6 bases). The CDR3 runs 14 residues. V gave up 6 bases and J gave up 5 bases, with 16 bases separating them. Germline V gene lookup returns CDR1 MDHEN and CDR2 SYDVKM. Supplemented by reference TRBV28 and TRBJ2-5, the full variable domain reads DVKVTQSSRYLVKRTGEKVFLECVQDMDHENMFWYRQDPGLGLRLIYFSYDVKMKEKGDIPEGYSVSREKKERFSLILESASTNQTSMYLCASRKTLATETQYFGPGTRLLVL.

The rearrangement joins TRBV20-1 to TRBJ2-7, with 10 bases fitting TRBD1. Trimming took 3 bases from V and 5 from J; bases not matched to a gene: 7. CDR3 length: 14 residues. Looked up from germline, CDR1 is DFQATT and CDR2 is SNEGSKA (reference sequence). The CDR3 reads CSASDRGPANEQYF. DNA for the CDR3: TGCAGTGCTAGTGACAGGGGGCCCGCCAACGAGCAGTACTTC.

This clone was picked up a small number of times. This sample also contains other DNA sequences that code for the same CDR3. The rearrangement links TRBV6-1 to TRBJ2-7; D unresolved. Trimming left V 3 bases short and J 4 bases short, with 4 bases between. The germline V gene has CDR1 MNHNS and CDR2 SASEGT. This CDR3 spans 11 amino acids. CDR3 DNA sequence: TGTGCCAGCAGTGACAGGTACGAGCAGTACTTC. This translates into CASSDRYEQYF.

This chain links TRBV28 with TRBJ1-1; 7 nucleotides match TRBD1. The V gene end was trimmed by 10 bases and the J gene end by 0 bases; junction bases not matched to a gene: 8. Germline V gives CDR1 MDHEN, CDR2 SYDVKM. The CDR3 sequence is 14 residues long. Written as DNA, the CDR3 is TGTGCCATCCTTCCGGGACAGATGAACACTGAAGCTTTCTTT. Translation gives CAILPGQMNTEAFF.